This section outlines one T cell receptor beta chain sequence together with its context. Its antigen is unidentified. There are 17 residues in the CDR3. After removal of 1 base from V and 9 bases from J, the junction contained 14 bases not matched to a gene. CDR1 is SGHNT and CDR2 is YENEEA in the germline V gene. This entry comes from a study of shared clonotypes between healthy human individuals. Study conclusions and caveats: On the whole, naive subsets had larger estimated richness than memory subsets had. Only a few donors were included, so the genetic and exposure-history diversity represented was limited.

The authors distributed each subset's genomic DNA evenly over several immunoSEQ plates. This table comes from immunoSEQ multiplex PCR, and its TCRdb copy is limited to in-frame clones, with some not included. The table lists about 820,000 clones, around 93% of them singletons. Positive CCR7 selection of CD45RO-negative cells yielded the naive CD8 cells, and terminally differentiated effector memory CD45RA+ cells were excluded. The sample consisted of naive CD8+ T cells sorted from blood. The V and J genes are TRBV11-3 and TRBJ1-4, with TRBD1 matching over 7 bases. The TCR originated in a man younger than 40 in good health. CDR3 nucleotide sequence: TGTGCCAGCAGCTTAGTACAGGGGAGGGGTGGGGACAAAAAACTGTTTTTT. It yields the protein CASSLVQGRGGDKKLFF.